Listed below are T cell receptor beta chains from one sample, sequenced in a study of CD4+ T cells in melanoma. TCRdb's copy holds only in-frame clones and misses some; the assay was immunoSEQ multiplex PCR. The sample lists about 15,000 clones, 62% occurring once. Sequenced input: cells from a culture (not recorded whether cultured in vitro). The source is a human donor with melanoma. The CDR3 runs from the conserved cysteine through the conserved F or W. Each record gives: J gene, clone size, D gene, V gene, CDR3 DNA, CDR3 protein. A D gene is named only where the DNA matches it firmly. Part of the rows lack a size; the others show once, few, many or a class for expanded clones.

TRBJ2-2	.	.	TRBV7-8	TGTGCCAGCAAAGTGACACGCGTCCCGGGGGAGCTGTTTTTT	CASKVTRVPGELFF
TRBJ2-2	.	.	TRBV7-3	TGTGCCAGCAGCCTCCAGGGGAGGCAGGGAAATACCCGGGAGCTGTTTTTT	CASSLQGRQGNTRELFF
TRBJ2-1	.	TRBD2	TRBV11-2	TGTGCCAGCAGCTTGTCTAGCGGGGCTAATGAGCAGTTCTTC	CASSLSSGANEQFF
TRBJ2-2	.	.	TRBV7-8	TGTGCCAGCAGCCCCGGACAGCTACTGAACACCGGGGAGCTGTTTTTT	CASSPGQLLNTGELFF
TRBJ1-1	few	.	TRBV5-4	TGTGCCAGCAGCCCGGGGGAGGGGCGTAACACTGAAGCTTTCTTT	CASSPGEGRNTEAFF
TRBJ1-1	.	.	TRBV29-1	TGCAGCGTTTTTTCCCCCTCCAGCGGGAACACTGAAGCTTTCTTT	CSVFSPSSGNTEAFF
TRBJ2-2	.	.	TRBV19	TGTGCCAGTAGTCTGCTGGGAGGTTCTTCTTACACCGGGGAGCTGTTTTTT	CASSLLGGSSYTGELFF
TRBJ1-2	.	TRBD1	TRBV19	TGTGCCAGTAGTGTGGGACAGCTAGGTGGCTACACCTTC	CASSVGQLGGYTF
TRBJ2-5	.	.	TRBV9	TGTGCCAGCAGCGCACAGGGACGCCAAGAGACCCAGTACTTC	CASSAQGRQETQYF
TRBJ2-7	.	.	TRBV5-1	TGCGCCAGCTCTCGCGGGGTCCCGGTCGAGCAGTACTTC	CASSRGVPVEQYF
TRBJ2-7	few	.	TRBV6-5	TGTGCCAGCAGCCGCCCGGCAGGGGAGTACTTC	CASSRPAGEYF
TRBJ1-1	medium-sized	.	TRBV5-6	TGTGCCAGCAGCTCGGACGATTACACTGAAGCTTTCTTT	CASSSDDYTEAFF
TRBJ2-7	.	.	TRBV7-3	TGTGCCAGCAGCTTAACGTTAGAGGGCGAGCAGTACTTC	CASSLTLEGEQYF
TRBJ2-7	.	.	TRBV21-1	TGTGCCAGCAGCAAAGATCCGAGGCGGGAATCATCCTACGAGCAGTACTTC	CASSKDPRRESSYEQYF
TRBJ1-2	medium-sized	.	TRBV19	TGTGCCAGTAGTATGGCAGGGGACTATGGCTACACCTTC	CASSMAGDYGYTF
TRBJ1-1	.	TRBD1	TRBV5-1	TGCGCCAGCAGCTTGGCACAGGGGGCAGGCACTGAAGCTTTCTTT	CASSLAQGAGTEAFF
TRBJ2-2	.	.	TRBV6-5	TGTGCCAGTCACCACAGGAACACCGGGGAGCTGTTTTTT	CASHHRNTGELFF
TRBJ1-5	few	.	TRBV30	TGTGCCTGGAGCGAAAATCAGAATCAGCCCCAGCATTTT	CAWSENQNQPQHF
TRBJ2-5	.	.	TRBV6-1	TGTGCCAGCAGGGGAACAGGGAGATCGGGAGAGACCCAGTACTTC	CASRGTGRSGETQYF
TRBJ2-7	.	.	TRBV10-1	TGCGCCAGCAGTGAGTATCGTGGGAGTTCCTACGAGCAGTACTTC	CASSEYRGSSYEQYF
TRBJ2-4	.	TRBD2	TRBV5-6	TGTGCCAGCAGCGGAGGACTAGTGGGCAAAAACATTCAGTACTTC	CASSGGLVGKNIQYF
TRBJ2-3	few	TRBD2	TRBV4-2	TGTGCCAGCAGCCAAGTTCCGGTACTAGCGGGGGGCGTATTCACAGATACGCAGTATTTT	CASSQVPVLAGGVFTDTQYF
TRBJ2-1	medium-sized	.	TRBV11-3	TGTGCCAGCAGCTTAGATAGCAATGAGCAGTTCTTC	CASSLDSNEQFF
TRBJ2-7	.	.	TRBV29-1	TGCAGCGTTGTTAAGGAGGAAGGCTACGAGCAGTACTTC	CSVVKEEGYEQYF
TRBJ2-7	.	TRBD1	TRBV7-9	TGTGCCAGCAGCTTAGTTAAGGGGTACCGGACAGGCTACGAGCAGTACTTC	CASSLVKGYRTGYEQYF
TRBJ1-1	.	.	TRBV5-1	TGCGCCAGCAGCCGCGAACTTAACACTGAAGCTTTCTTT	CASSRELNTEAFF
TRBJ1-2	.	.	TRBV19	TGTGCCAGTAGCCTGGACAGAGCCACAAACTATGGCTACACCTTC	CASSLDRATNYGYTF
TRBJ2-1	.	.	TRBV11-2	TGTGCCAGCCGATTCCAGGGGGGCTCCTACAATGAGCAGTTCTTC	CASRFQGGSYNEQFF
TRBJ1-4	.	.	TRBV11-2	TGTGCCAGCAGCTTAGCGGCAGGGCTTAATGAAAAACTGTTTTTT	CASSLAAGLNEKLFF
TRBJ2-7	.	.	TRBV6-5	TGTGCCAGCAGTGAAGACAGGCTCCACGAGCAGTACTTC	CASSEDRLHEQYF